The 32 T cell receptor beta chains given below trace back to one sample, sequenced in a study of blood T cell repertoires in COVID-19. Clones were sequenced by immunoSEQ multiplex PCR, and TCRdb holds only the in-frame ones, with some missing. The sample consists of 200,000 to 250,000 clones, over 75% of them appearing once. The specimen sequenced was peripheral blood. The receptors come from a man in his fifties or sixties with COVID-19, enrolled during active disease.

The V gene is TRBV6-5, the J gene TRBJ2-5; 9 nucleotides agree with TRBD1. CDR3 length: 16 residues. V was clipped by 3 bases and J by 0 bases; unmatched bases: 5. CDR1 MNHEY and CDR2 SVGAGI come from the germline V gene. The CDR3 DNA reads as TGTGCCAGCAGTTATGGAGGGACAGGGTACCAAGAGACCCAGTACTTC. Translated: CASSYGGTGYQETQYF.

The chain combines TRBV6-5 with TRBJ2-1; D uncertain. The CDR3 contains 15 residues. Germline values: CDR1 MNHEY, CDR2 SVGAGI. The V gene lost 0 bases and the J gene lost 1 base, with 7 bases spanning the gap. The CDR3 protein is CASSYSESSYNEQFF. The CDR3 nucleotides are TGTGCCAGCAGTTACTCTGAGTCTTCCTACAATGAGCAGTTCTTC.

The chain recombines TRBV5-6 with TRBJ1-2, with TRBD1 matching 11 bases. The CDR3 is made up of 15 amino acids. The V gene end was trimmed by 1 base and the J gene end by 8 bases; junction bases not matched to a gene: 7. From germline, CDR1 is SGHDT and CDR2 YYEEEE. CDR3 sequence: CASSLTGQGAWGYTF. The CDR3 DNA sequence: TGTGCCAGCAGCTTGACCGGACAGGGGGCATGGGGCTACACCTTC.

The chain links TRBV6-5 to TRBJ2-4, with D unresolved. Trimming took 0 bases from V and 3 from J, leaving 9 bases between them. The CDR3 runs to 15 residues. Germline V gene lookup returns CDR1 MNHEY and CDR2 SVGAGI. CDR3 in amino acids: CASSYSFSGKNIQYF. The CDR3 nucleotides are TGTGCCAGCAGTTACTCATTCTCCGGCAAAAACATTCAGTACTTC.

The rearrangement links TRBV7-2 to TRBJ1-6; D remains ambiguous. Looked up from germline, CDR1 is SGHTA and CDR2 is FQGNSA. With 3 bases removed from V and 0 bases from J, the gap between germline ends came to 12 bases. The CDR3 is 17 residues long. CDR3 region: CASSLVGGSSYNSPLHF. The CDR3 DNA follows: TGTGCCAGCAGCTTGGTAGGCGGGAGCTCCTATAATTCACCCCTCCACTTT.

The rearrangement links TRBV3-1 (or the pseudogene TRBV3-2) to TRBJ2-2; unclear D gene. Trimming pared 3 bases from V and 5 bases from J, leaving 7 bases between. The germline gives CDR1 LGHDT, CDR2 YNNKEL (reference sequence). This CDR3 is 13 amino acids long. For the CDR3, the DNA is TGTGCCAGCAGCCATAGAGTTACCGGGGAGCTGTTTTTT. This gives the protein CASSHRVTGELFF.

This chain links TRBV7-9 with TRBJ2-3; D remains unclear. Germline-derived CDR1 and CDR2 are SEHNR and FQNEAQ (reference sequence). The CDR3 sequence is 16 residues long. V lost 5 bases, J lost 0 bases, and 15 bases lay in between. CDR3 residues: CASSELRFQSTDTQYF. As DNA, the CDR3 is TGTGCCAGCAGCGAACTGCGGTTTCAGAGCACAGATACGCAGTATTTT.

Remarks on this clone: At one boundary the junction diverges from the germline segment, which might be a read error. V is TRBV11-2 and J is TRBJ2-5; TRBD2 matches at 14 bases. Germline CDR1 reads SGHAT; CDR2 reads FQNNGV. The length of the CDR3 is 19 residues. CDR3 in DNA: TGTGCCAGCAGTTTAGCGGGACTAGCGGGAGTGGGGCCCACAGAGACCCAGTACTTC. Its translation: CASSLAGLAGVGPTETQYF.

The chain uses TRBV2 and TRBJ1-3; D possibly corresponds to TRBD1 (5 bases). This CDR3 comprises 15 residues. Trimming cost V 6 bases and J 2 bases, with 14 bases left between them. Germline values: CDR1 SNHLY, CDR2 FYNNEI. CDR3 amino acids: CASSPPGSTGNTIYF. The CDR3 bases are TGTGCCAGCAGCCCCCCAGGGTCAACTGGAAACACCATATATTTT.

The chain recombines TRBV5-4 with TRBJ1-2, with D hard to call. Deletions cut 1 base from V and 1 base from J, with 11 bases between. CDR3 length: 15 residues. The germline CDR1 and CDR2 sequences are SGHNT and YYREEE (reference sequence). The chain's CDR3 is CASSLRSADNYGYTF. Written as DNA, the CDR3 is TGTGCCAGCAGCTTGAGGTCAGCGGATAACTATGGCTACACCTTC.

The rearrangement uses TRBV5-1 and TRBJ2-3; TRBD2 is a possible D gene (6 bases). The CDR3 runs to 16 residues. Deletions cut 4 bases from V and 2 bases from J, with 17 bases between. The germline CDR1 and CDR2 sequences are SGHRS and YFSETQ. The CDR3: CASSPGTAGHTDTQYF. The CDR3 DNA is TGCGCCAGCAGCCCCGGGACCGCGGGGCACACAGATACGCAGTATTTT. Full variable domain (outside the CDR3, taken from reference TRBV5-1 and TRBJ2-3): KAGVTQTPRYLIKTRGQQVTLSCSPISGHRSVSWYQQTPGQGLQFLFEYFSETQRNKGNFPGRFSGRQFSNSRSEMNVSTLELGDSALYLCASSPGTAGHTDTQYFGPGTRLTVL.

CDR3 DNA: TGTGCCAGCAGGGAAAGCGGGGGGGTCACCGGGGAGCTGTTTTTT. It encodes CASRESGGVTGELFF. The rearrangement links TRBV7-2 to TRBJ2-2, with TRBD2 matching 10 bases. The trim removed 6 bases at V and 4 bases at J, leaving 5 bases unmatched. CDR1 and CDR2 from the germline V gene are SGHTA and FQGNSA. CDR3 length: 15 residues.

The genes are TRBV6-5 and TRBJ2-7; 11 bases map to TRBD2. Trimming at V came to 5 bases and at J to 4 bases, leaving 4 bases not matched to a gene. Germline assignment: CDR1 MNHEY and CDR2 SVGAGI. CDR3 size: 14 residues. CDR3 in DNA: TGTGCCAGCAGTCGGACTAGCGGGCTTTACGAGCAGTACTTC. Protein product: CASSRTSGLYEQYF.

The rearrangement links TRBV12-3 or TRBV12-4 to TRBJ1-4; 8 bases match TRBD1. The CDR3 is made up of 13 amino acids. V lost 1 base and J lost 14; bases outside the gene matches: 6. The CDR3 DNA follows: TGTGCCAGCAGTTTAGGTACAGGGGGGTTGCTGTTTTTT. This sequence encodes CASSLGTGGLLFF.

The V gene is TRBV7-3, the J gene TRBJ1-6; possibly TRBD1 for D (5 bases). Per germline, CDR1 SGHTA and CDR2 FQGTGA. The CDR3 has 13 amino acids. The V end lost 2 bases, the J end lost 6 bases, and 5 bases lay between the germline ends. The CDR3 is CASSLQGNSPLHF. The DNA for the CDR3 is TGTGCCAGCAGCTTACAGGGTAATTCACCCCTCCACTTT.

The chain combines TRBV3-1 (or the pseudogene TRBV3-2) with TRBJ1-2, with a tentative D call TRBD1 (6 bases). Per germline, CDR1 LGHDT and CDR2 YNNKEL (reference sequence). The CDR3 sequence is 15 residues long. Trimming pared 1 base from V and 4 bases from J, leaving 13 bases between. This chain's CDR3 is CASSQGWGTSYGYTF. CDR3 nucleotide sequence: TGTGCCAGCAGCCAAGGTTGGGGGACATCCTATGGCTACACCTTC.

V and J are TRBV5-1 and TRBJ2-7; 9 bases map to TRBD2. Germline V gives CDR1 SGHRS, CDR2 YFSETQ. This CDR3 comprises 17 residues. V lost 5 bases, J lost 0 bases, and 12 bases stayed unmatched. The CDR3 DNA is TGCGCCAGCAGAAGAAGCGGGGGGTCCGGGAGCTCCTACGAGCAGTACTTC. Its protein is CASRRSGGSGSSYEQYF.

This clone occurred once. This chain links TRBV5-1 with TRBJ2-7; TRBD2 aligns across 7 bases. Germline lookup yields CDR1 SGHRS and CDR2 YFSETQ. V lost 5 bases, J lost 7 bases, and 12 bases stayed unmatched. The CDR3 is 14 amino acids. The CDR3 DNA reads TGCGCCAGCAGGAAGGACTGGCCGGGAGGAGAGCAGTACTTC. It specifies CASRKDWPGGEQYF.

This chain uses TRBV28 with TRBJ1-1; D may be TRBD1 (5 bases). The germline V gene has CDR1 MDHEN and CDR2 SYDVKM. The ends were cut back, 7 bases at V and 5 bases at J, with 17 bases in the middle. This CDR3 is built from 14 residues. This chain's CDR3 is CASISPAGGTEAFF. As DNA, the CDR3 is TGTGCCAGCATCTCCCCCGCGGGGGGGACTGAAGCTTTCTTT.

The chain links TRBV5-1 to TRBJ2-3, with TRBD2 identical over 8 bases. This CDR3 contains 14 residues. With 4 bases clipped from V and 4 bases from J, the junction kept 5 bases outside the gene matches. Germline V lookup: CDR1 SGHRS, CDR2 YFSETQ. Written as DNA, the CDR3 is TGCGCCAGCAGCCCCCCCGGGAGGGCAGATACGCAGTATTTT. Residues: CASSPPGRADTQYF.

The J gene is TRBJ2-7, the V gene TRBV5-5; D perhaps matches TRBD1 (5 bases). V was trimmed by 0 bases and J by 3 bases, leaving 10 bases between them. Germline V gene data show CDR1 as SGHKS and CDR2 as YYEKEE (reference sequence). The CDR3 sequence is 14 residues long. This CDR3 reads CASSLGWQGYEQYF. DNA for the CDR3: TGTGCCAGCAGCTTGGGATGGCAGGGCTACGAGCAGTACTTC. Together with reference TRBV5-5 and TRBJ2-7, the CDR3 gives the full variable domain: DAGVTQSPTHLIKTRGQQVTLRCSPISGHKSVSWYQQVLGQGPQFIFQYYEKEERGRGNFPDRFSARQFPNYSSELNVNALLLGDSALYLCASSLGWQGYEQYFGPGTRLTVT.

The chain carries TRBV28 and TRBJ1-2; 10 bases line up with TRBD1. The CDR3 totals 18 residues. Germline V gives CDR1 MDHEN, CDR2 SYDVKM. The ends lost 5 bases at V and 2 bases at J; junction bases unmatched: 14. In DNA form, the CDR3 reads TGTGCCAGCAGTCCCCCCGACGGGGACAGGGGAAGCAACTATGGCTACACCTTC. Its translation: CASSPPDGDRGSNYGYTF.

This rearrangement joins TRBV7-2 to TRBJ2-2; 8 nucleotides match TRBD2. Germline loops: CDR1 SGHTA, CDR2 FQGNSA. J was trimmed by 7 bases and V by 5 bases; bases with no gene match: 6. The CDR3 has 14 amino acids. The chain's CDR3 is CASSLGGGIGELFF. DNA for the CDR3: TGTGCCAGCAGCCTCGGGGGGGGGATCGGGGAGCTGTTTTTT.

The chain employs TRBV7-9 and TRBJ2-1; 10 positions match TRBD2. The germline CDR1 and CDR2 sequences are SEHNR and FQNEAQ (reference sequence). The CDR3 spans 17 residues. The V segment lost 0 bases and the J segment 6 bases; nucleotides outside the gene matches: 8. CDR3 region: CASSLAPSGRGSNEQFF. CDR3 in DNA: TGTGCCAGCAGCTTAGCGCCTAGCGGGAGAGGGTCCAATGAGCAGTTCTTC.

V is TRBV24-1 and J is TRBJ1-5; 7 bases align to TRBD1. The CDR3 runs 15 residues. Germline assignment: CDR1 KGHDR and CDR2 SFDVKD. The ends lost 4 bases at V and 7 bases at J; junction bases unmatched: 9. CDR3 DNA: TGTGCCACCAGTGACTCTCGGGACAGTCAACAGCCCCAGCATTTT. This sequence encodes CATSDSRDSQQPQHF.

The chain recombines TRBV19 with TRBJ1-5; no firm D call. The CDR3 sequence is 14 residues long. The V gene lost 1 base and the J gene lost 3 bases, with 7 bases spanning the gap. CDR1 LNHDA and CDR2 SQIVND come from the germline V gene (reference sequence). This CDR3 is CASSIVENNQPQHF. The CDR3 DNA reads TGTGCCAGTAGTATAGTAGAAAACAATCAGCCCCAGCATTTT.

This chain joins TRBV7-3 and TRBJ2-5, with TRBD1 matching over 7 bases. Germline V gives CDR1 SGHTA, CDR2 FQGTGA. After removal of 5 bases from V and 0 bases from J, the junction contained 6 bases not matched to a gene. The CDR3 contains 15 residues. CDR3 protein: CASSLGTAYQETQYF. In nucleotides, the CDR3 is TGTGCCAGCAGCCTAGGGACAGCGTACCAAGAGACCCAGTACTTC.

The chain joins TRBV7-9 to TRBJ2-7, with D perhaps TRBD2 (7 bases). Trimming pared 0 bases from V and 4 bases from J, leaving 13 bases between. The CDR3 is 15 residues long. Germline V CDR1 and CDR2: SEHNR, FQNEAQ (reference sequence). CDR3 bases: TGTGCCAGCAGCTTAGCGGGGAGGGGGTTGTACGAGCAGTACTTC. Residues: CASSLAGRGLYEQYF.

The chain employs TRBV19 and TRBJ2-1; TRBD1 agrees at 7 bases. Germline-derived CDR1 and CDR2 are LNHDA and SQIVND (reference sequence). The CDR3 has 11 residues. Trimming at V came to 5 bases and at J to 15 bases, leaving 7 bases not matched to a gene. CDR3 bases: TGTGCCAGTAGTCAGACAGGGACAAGGTTCTTC. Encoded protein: CASSQTGTRFF.

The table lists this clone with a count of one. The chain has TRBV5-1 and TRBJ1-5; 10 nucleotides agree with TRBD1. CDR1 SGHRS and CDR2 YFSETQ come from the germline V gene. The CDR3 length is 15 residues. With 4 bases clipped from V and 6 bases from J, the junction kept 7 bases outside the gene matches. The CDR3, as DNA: TGCGCCAGCAGCCTCGGGACAGGGGAAGGTCAGCCCCAGCATTTT. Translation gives CASSLGTGEGQPQHF.

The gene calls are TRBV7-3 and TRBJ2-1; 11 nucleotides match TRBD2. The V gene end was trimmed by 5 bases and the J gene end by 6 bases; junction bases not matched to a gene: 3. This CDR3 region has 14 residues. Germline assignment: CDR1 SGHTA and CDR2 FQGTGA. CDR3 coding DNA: TGTGCCAGCAGCCCGGGGACTAGCGGCAATGAGCAGTTCTTC. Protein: CASSPGTSGNEQFF.

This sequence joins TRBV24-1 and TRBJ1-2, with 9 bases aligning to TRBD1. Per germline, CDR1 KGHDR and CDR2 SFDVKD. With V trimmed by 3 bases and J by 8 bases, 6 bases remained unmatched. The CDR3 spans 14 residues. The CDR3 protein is CATSDPGQGWGYTF. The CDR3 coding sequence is TGTGCCACCAGTGATCCGGGACAGGGATGGGGCTACACCTTC.